The rows below give T cell receptor beta chains drawn from one sample of a study of T cells in Graves' hyperthyroidism and ophthalmopathy. TCRdb reanalysed the multiplex PCR reads using MiXCR and keeps one entry per CDR3 protein. The repertoire holds approximately 480,000 distinct CDR3 sequences, with 20% as singletons. Sequenced material: blood. All receptors come from a man younger than 35 with Graves' hyperthyroidism. Both conserved end residues are part of each CDR3. Each record gives: V gene, J gene, D gene, clone size, CDR3 DNA, CDR3 protein. A D gene is named only where the DNA matches it firmly. For some rows the clone size is stated as once, few or many, or as a class when expanded; others skip it.

TRBV6-1	TRBJ1-2	.	many	TGTGCCAGCCAGAACCGTTTGGAGGGCTACACCTTC	CASQNRLEGYTF
TRBV7-9	TRBJ1-1	TRBD1	many	TGTGCCAGCGGGGACAGTACCACGGTTGGAGGCACTGAAGCTTTCTTT	CASGDSTTVGGTEAFF
TRBV6-1	TRBJ2-7	.	.	TGTGCCAGCAGTGCGGACAGACCCCTGGGCGAGCAGTACTTC	CASSADRPLGEQYF
TRBV29-1	TRBJ1-2	.	.	TGCAGCGTTGAAGAATGGGGCGGCGGGGGCTACACCTTC	CSVEEWGGGGYTF
TRBV6-1	TRBJ1-2	.	many	TGTGCCAGTGAGGGTTCCCTCATCTATGGCTACACCTTC	CASEGSLIYGYTF
TRBV5-5	TRBJ1-5	.	many	TGTGCCAGCAGCTTGGGCAGACTCAATCAGCCCCAGCATTTT	CASSLGRLNQPQHF
TRBV11-1	TRBJ1-2	.	.	TGTGCCAGCAGCTTAGTGTCGGGGGAAGGTTACTATGGCTACACCTTC	CASSLVSGEGYYGYTF
TRBV10-3	TRBJ1-1	.	.	TGTGCCATCAGTGAGGGCAGACGGAACACTGAAGCTTTCTTT	CAISEGRRNTEAFF
TRBV24-1	TRBJ2-2	.	.	TGTGCCACCAGTGATTTGCCCCCGCAGGGGAACACCGGGGAGCTGTTTTTT	CATSDLPPQGNTGELFF
TRBV12-3/TRBV12-4	TRBJ1-5	.	few	TGTGCCAGCAGTCATTCAGGTGAATCGAATCAGCCCCAGCATTTT	CASSHSGESNQPQHF
TRBV5-1	TRBJ2-7	.	many	TGCGCCAGCAGCTTGGAGTCAGCCGCATTCTACGAGCAGTACTTC	CASSLESAAFYEQYF
TRBV28	TRBJ1-1	.	once	TGTGCCAGCAGTATACAACAAATGAACACTGAAGCTTTCTTT	CASSIQQMNTEAFF
TRBV19	TRBJ2-7	TRBD1	many	TGTGCCAGTAGTTTTGGGGGCACAGGGGACGGATTCTCCTACGAGCAGTACTTC	CASSFGGTGDGFSYEQYF
TRBV5-5	TRBJ1-5	.	.	TGTGCCAGCAGCTTGGAACAGGGCGACAATCAGCCCCAGCATTTT	CASSLEQGDNQPQHF
TRBV15	TRBJ1-2	.	.	TGTGCCACCAGCAGAGATCTTGGACGGAACTATGGCTACACCTTC	CATSRDLGRNYGYTF
TRBV7-2	TRBJ1-1	.	many	TGTGCCAGCAGCTTAGCAGGTGGCGGAGGAGGAACTGAAGCTTTCTTT	CASSLAGGGGGTEAFF
TRBV12-3/TRBV12-4	TRBJ1-2	.	many	TGTGCCAGCGGAGGTGGGGTGGAATATGGCTACACCTTC	CASGGGVEYGYTF
TRBV19	TRBJ1-5	TRBD1	many	TGTGCCAGTACCCTGGACAGGGGGAGCAATCAGCCCCAGCATTTT	CASTLDRGSNQPQHF
TRBV24-1	TRBJ1-2	.	.	TGTGCCACCAGTGCAAGTTTTTCCTATGGCTACACCTTC	CATSASFSYGYTF
TRBV11-2	TRBJ2-2	.	.	TGTGCCAGCAGCATGGCCCCAAGGGGTAACACCGGGGAGCTGTTTTTT	CASSMAPRGNTGELFF
TRBV24-1	TRBJ2-7	TRBD2	.	TGTGCCACCAGCCAGACTAGCGGGGGGGCAAGGACCGGGGCCGAGCAGTACTTC	CATSQTSGGARTGAEQYF
TRBV28	TRBJ2-2	TRBD1	once	TGTGCCAGCAGTTTGCGGACAGGAATACACGGGGAGCTGTTTTTT	CASSLRTGIHGELFF
TRBV12-5	TRBJ2-7	.	.	TGTGCTAGTGTCTTTGAAAGGCGGCACTACGAGCAGTACTTC	CASVFERRHYEQYF
TRBV28	TRBJ1-1	.	many	TGTGCCAGCAGCAACCTCGACCCCCAAGGGAACACTGAAGCTTTCTTT	CASSNLDPQGNTEAFF
TRBV14	TRBJ1-1	TRBD1	.	TGTGCCAGCAGTCAACAGGGGGATGAAGCTTTCTTT	CASSQQGDEAFF
TRBV12-3/TRBV12-4	TRBJ1-1	.	.	TGTGCCAGCAGTCCCCGTACGACAGGACACACTGAAGCTTTCTTT	CASSPRTTGHTEAFF